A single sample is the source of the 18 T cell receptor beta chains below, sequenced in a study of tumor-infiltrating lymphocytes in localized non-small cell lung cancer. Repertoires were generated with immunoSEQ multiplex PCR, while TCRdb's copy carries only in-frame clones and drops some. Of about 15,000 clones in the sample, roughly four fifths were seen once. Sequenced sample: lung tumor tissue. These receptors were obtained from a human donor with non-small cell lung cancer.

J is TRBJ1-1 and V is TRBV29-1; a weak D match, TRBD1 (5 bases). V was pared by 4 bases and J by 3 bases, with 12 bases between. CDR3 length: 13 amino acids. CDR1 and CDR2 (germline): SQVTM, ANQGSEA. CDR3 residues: CSVVGERDTEAFF. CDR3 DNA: TGCAGCGTTGTGGGGGAAAGAGACACTGAAGCTTTCTTT.

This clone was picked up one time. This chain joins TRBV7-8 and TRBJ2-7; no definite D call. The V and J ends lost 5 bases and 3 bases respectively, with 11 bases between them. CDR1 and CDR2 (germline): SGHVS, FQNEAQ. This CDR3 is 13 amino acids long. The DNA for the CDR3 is TGTGCCAGCAGCACCCGGGCCAACTACGAGCAGTACTTC. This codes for CASSTRANYEQYF.

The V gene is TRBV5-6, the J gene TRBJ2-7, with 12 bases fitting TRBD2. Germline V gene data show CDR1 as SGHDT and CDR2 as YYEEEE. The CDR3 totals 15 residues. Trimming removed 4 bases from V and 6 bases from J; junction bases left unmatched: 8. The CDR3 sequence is CASSPASGRALEQYF. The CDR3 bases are TGTGCCAGCAGCCCTGCTAGCGGGAGGGCCCTCGAGCAGTACTTC. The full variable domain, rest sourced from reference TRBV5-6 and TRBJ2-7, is DAGVTQSPTHLIKTRGQQVTLRCSPKSGHDTVSWYQQALGQGPQFIFQYYEEEERQRGNFPDRFSGHQFPNYSSELNVNALLLGDSALYLCASSPASGRALEQYFGPGTRLTVT.

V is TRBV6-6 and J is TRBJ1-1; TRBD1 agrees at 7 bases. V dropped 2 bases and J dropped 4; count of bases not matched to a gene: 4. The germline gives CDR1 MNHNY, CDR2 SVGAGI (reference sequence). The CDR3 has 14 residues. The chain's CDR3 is CASSYATGSTEAFF. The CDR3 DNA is TGTGCCAGCAGTTACGCGACAGGGAGCACTGAAGCTTTCTTT.

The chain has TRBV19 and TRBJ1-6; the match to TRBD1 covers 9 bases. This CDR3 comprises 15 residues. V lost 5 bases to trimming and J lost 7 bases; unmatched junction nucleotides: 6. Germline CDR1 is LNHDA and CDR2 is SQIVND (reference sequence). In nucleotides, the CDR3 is TGTGCCAGTAGTGCCCCGGGACAGGGCAATTCACCCCTCCACTTT. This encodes CASSAPGQGNSPLHF.

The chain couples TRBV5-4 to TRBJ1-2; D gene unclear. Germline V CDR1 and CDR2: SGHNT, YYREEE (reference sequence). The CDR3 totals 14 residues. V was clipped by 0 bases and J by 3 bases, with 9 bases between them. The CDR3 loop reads CASSLGAFYYGYTF. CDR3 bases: TGTGCCAGCAGCTTGGGAGCATTTTACTATGGCTACACCTTC.

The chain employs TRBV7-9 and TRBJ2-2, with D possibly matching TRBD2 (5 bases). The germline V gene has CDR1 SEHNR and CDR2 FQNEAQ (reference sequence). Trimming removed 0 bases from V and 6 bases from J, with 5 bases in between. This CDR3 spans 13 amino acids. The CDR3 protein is CASSLAGAGELFF. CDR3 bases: TGTGCCAGCAGCTTAGCGGGAGCCGGGGAGCTGTTTTTT. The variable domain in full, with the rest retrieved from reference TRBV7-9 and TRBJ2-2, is DTGVSQNPRHKITKRGQNVTFRCDPISEHNRLYWYRQTLGQGPEFLTYFQNEAQLEKSRLLSDRFSAERPKGSFSTLEIQRTEQGDSAMYLCASSLAGAGELFFGEGSRLTVL.

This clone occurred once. DNA of the CDR3: TGCGCCAGCAGCTTGGCATCCCGTGGACTAGGTTCCAACGAGCAGTACTTC. Encoded protein: CASSLASRGLGSNEQYF. This chain connects TRBV5-1 to TRBJ2-7; 7 nucleotides match TRBD2. The CDR3 length is 17 residues. In germline, CDR1 is SGHRS, CDR2 YFSETQ. Trimming took 0 bases from V and 5 from J; bases not matched to a gene: 14.

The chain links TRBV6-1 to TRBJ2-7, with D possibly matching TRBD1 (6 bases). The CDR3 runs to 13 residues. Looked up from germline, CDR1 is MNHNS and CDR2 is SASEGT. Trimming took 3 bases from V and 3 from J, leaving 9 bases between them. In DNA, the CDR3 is TGTGCCAGCAGTGACTCACAGGGCTACGAGCAGTACTTC. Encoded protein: CASSDSQGYEQYF.

CDR3 loop: CASSPRTGRTDTQYF. The CDR3, as DNA: TGTGCCAGCAGCCCACGGACAGGCCGCACAGATACGCAGTATTTT. The rearrangement uses TRBV5-4 and TRBJ2-3, with TRBD1 identical over 7 bases. Germline V gives CDR1 SGHNT, CDR2 YYREEE (reference sequence). This CDR3 region has 15 residues. J lost 1 base, V lost 4 bases, and 6 bases had no gene match.

The CDR3 sequence is CASSLTSGGFANTGELFF. CDR3 sequence (DNA): TGTGCCAGCAGTTTGACTAGCGGGGGTTTTGCGAACACCGGGGAGCTGTTTTTT. The gene calls are TRBV27 and TRBJ2-2, with TRBD2 identical over 12 bases. J was trimmed by 0 bases and V by 3 bases; bases with no gene match: 5. This CDR3 is 18 amino acids long. CDR1 is MNHEY, CDR2 SMNVEV, per germline (reference sequence).

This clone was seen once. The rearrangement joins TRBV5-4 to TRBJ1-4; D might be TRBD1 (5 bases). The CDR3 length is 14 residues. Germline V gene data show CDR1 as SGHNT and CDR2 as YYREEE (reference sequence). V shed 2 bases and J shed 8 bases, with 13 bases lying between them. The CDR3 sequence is CASSLHGAEEKLFF. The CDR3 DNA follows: TGTGCCAGCAGCTTACACGGGGCGGAAGAAAAACTGTTTTTT.

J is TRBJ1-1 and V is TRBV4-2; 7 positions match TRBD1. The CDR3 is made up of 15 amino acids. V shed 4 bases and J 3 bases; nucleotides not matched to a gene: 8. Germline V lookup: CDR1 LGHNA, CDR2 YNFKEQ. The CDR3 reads CASSLTGLKDTEAFF. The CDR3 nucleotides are TGTGCCAGCAGCCTGACAGGGCTTAAGGACACTGAAGCTTTCTTT.

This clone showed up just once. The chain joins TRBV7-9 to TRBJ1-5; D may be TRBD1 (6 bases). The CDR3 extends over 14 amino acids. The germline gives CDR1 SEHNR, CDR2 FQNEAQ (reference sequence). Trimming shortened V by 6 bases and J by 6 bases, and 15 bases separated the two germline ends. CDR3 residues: CASSATGSPQPQHF. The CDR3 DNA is TGTGCCAGCAGTGCAACAGGGTCCCCTCAGCCCCAGCATTTT.

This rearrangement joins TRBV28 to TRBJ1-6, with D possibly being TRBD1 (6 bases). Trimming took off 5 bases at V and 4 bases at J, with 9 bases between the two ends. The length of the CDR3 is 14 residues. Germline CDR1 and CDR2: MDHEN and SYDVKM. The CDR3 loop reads CASSPGHYNSPLHF. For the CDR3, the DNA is TGTGCCAGCAGTCCGGGACATTATAATTCACCCCTCCACTTT.

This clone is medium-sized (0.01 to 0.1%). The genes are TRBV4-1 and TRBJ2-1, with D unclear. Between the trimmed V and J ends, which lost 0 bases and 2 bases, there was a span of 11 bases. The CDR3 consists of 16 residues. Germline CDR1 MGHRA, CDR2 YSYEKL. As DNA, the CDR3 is TGCGCCAGCAGCCAAGACGGCGGCAACCCCTACAATGAGCAGTTCTTC. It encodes CASSQDGGNPYNEQFF.

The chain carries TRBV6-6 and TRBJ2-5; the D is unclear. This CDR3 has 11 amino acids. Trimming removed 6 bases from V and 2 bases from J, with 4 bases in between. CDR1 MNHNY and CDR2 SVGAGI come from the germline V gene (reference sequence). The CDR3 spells CASSQQETQYF. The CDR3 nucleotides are TGTGCCAGCAGCCAACAAGAGACCCAGTACTTC.

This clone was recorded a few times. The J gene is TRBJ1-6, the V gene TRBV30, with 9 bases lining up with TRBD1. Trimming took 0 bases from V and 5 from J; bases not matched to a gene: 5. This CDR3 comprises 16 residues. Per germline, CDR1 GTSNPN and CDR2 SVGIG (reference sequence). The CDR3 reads CAWSVRWDRDNSPLHF. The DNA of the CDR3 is TGTGCCTGGAGTGTAAGGTGGGACAGGGATAATTCACCCCTCCACTTT.